These 22 T cell receptor beta chains were sequenced from one sample in a study of blood T cell repertoires in COVID-19. The table came from immunoSEQ multiplex PCR; TCRdb's copy has only in-frame clones and leaves some out. In the table there are a few hundred thousand clones, approximately 90% of which are singletons. The specimen sequenced was PBMCs or T cells enriched from blood (not recorded which). Every receptor here comes from a man between 18 and 35 years old who had recovered from COVID-19.

The rearrangement uses TRBV2 and TRBJ1-4; D remains unclear. Germline V CDR1 and CDR2: SNHLY, FYNNEI. Trimming cost V 5 bases and J 8 bases, with 12 bases left between them. The CDR3 loop spans 13 amino acids. The CDR3 region has the DNA TGTGCCAGCAGTCGGGAAGTAGGGGAAAAACTGTTTTTT. Translation: CASSREVGEKLFF.

The chain couples TRBV28 to TRBJ2-7; 7 nucleotides match TRBD2. Losses at the gene ends were 4 bases for V and 1 base for J; bases not matched to a gene: 7. Per the germline V gene, CDR1 is MDHEN and CDR2 is SYDVKM. The CDR3 totals 15 residues. The DNA of the CDR3 is TGTGCCAGCAGTTGGCGGGGAGCGGGGTCCTACGAGCAGTACTTC. This gives the protein CASSWRGAGSYEQYF.

This chain connects TRBV5-8 to TRBJ1-5; D is perhaps TRBD1 (6 bases). In germline, CDR1 is SGHTS, CDR2 YDEGEE. The CDR3 is 15 amino acids. V was trimmed by 4 bases and J by 5 bases, leaving 16 bases between them. CDR3 amino acids: CASSSRDNLYQPQHF. The CDR3 region has the DNA TGTGCCAGCAGCAGCCGGGACAATTTGTATCAGCCCCAGCATTTT.

The chain is built from TRBV7-9 and TRBJ1-1, with TRBD1 as a possible D gene (6 bases). The germline V and J ends were trimmed by 5 bases and 4 bases, with 17 bases remaining between them. Germline-derived CDR1 and CDR2 are SEHNR and FQNEAQ (reference sequence). This CDR3 is 15 amino acids long. The CDR3 spells CASSPTQGLGTEAFF. Here the CDR3 DNA reads TGTGCCAGCAGCCCGACACAGGGCCTGGGCACTGAAGCTTTCTTT.

The chain has TRBV5-1 and TRBJ2-6; 7 nucleotides agree with TRBD1. Trimming cost V 3 bases and J 0 bases; bases outside gene matches: 9. CDR1 is SGHRS and CDR2 is YFSETQ in the germline V gene. The CDR3 loop spans 18 amino acids. CDR3 protein: CASSSGQAFSSGANVLTF. The CDR3 DNA reads as TGCGCCAGCAGCTCCGGACAGGCCTTCTCCTCTGGGGCCAACGTCCTGACTTTC. The full variable domain, in which reference TRBV5-1 and TRBJ2-6 provide the parts outside the CDR3, is KAGVTQTPRYLIKTRGQQVTLSCSPISGHRSVSWYQQTPGQGLQFLFEYFSETQRNKGNFPGRFSGRQFSNSRSEMNVSTLELGDSALYLCASSSGQAFSSGANVLTFGAGSRLTVL.

The gene calls are TRBV9 and TRBJ2-3, with a tentative D call TRBD2 (6 bases). Germline lookup yields CDR1 SGDLS and CDR2 YYNGEE. V lost 5 bases, J lost 1 base, and 8 bases lay in between. The CDR3 consists of 13 residues. DNA of the CDR3: TGTGCCAGCAGGGGGGGACGCACAGATACGCAGTATTTT. It codes for CASRGGRTDTQYF.

This clone was found a few times. The chain carries TRBV28 and TRBJ2-7, with 12 bases fitting TRBD2. Unmatched junction bases numbered 11, after V lost 6 bases and J lost 5 bases. CDR3 length: 16 amino acids. The germline CDR1 and CDR2 sequences are MDHEN and SYDVKM. CDR3 protein: CASSRPLAGGSHEQYF. The CDR3 DNA is TGTGCCAGCAGCCGTCCTCTAGCGGGAGGGTCCCACGAGCAGTACTTC.

This rearrangement joins TRBV28 to TRBJ2-1; D not resolved. This CDR3 comprises 13 residues. Germline V gene data show CDR1 as MDHEN and CDR2 as SYDVKM. V was cut by 6 bases and J by 7 bases, with 13 bases left in between. CDR3 DNA sequence: TGTGCCAGCAGATTCGGTTTTCGGAATGAGCAGTTCTTC. Translation gives CASRFGFRNEQFF.

The rearrangement uses TRBV10-2 and TRBJ1-5; the match to TRBD1 covers 11 bases. This CDR3 comprises 20 residues. The V segment lost 4 bases and the J segment 3 bases; nucleotides outside the gene matches: 17. CDR1 WSHSY and CDR2 SAAADI come from the germline V gene. CDR3 nucleotides: TGCGCCAGCAGTGGGCGTCTAAGAGAAAGGGACAGGGGGTACAATCAGCCCCAGCATTTT. It encodes CASSGRLRERDRGYNQPQHF.

The rearrangement joins TRBV4-2 to TRBJ1-1; possible D gene TRBD1, 6 bases. The ends were cut back, 0 bases at V and 3 bases at J, with 8 bases in the middle. The CDR3 is 14 amino acids. Germline CDR1 reads LGHNA; CDR2 reads YNFKEQ. In DNA form, the CDR3 reads TGTGCCAGCAGCCAAGACAGGGGTGACACTGAAGCTTTCTTT. As protein: CASSQDRGDTEAFF.

V gene TRBV4-3 combines with J gene TRBJ1-2, with 8 bases identical to TRBD1. CDR3 length: 16 amino acids. Germline-derived CDR1 and CDR2 are LGHNA and YSLEER. The junction had 11 bases not matched to a gene; V was cut back by 3 bases and J by 5 bases. CDR3 nucleotide sequence: TGCGCCAGCAGCCAGAATACCGGGACAGGCGCTTATGGCTACACCTTC. As protein: CASSQNTGTGAYGYTF.

The rearrangement uses TRBV6-2 or TRBV6-3 and TRBJ2-1; the match to TRBD1 covers 8 bases. Germline V gene sequence: CDR1 MNHEY, CDR2 SVGEGT. The CDR3 runs to 16 residues. The junction had 8 bases not matched to a gene; V was cut back by 0 bases and J by 7 bases. CDR3 coding DNA: TGTGCCAGCAGTTACTCAGGACAGGGTGTGAGGAATGAGCAGTTCTTC. It yields the protein CASSYSGQGVRNEQFF.

CDR3 DNA: TGTGCCATCAGTGAGTCTGGAGGGCGAGCTTTCTTT. It yields the protein CAISESGGRAFF. V is TRBV10-3 and J is TRBJ1-1; D not resolved. The CDR3 is made up of 12 amino acids. Germline V gene sequence: CDR1 ENHRY, CDR2 SYGVKD. Trimming pared 0 bases from V and 10 bases from J, leaving 9 bases between.

V is TRBV7-6 and J is TRBJ2-7, with D unclear. Per germline, CDR1 SGHVS and CDR2 FNYEAQ. The CDR3 extends over 11 amino acids. Trimming removed 4 bases from V and 4 bases from J, with 5 bases in between. CDR3 in DNA: TGTGCCAGCAGCTCCCAATACGAGCAGTACTTC. Protein sequence: CASSSQYEQYF.

V is TRBV6-2 or TRBV6-3 and J is TRBJ2-7; 10 bases fit TRBD2. Germline V gives CDR1 MNHEY, CDR2 SVGEGT. The CDR3 loop spans 18 amino acids. Trimming removed 4 bases from V and 0 bases from J; junction bases left unmatched: 12. The CDR3 DNA reads TGTGCCAGCAGTTGGGAGACTAGCGGGCGACCCTCCTCCTACGAGCAGTACTTC. This sequence encodes CASSWETSGRPSSYEQYF.

Turning to this clone: A much more abundant neighbour one base away suggests this may be a read error. V gene TRBV7-9 combines with J gene TRBJ1-5; a possible D gene is TRBD1 (6 bases). The CDR3 spans 13 residues. The V end lost 2 bases, the J end lost 7 bases, and 9 bases lay between the germline ends. Germline V lookup: CDR1 SEHNR, CDR2 FQNEAQ (reference sequence). CDR3 region: CASSLQGKQPQHF. DNA of the CDR3: TGTGCCAGCAGCTTACAGGGGAAGCAGCCCCAGCATTTT.

The rearrangement links TRBV7-2 to TRBJ2-7; the match to TRBD1 covers 11 bases. The trim removed 2 bases at V and 7 bases at J, leaving 16 bases unmatched. CDR3 length: 18 amino acids. Germline V gene data show CDR1 as SGHTA and CDR2 as FQGNSA. The DNA of the CDR3 is TGTGCCAGCAGCTTAAACCGAGGCGGACAGGGGGCCCTCCGGGAGCAGTACTTC. As protein: CASSLNRGGQGALREQYF.

This sequence joins TRBV3-1 (or the pseudogene TRBV3-2) and TRBJ1-2, with D perhaps matching TRBD1 (5 bases). Trimming took off 1 base at V and 8 bases at J, with 11 bases between the two ends. Germline CDR1 reads LGHDT; CDR2 reads YNNKEL (reference sequence). The CDR3 covers 13 residues. CDR3 nucleotide sequence: TGTGCCAGCAGCCAAGTCAGGGTCCGCGGCTACACCTTC. Its translation is CASSQVRVRGYTF.

In its sample, this clone was seen once. V and J are TRBV14 and TRBJ2-1, with 15 bases aligning to TRBD2. The CDR3 has 16 residues. Germline V gene sequence: CDR1 SGHDN, CDR2 FVKESK. The V gene end was trimmed by 4 bases and the J gene end by 9 bases; junction bases not matched to a gene: 7. Here the CDR3 DNA reads TGTGCCAGCAGCCTTGGACTAGCGGGAGGGCAGCTTGAGCAGTTCTTC. Translation gives CASSLGLAGGQLEQFF.

This chain connects TRBV27 to TRBJ2-1; 8 bases map to TRBD2. CDR3 size: 15 residues. Germline CDR1 and CDR2: MNHEY and SMNVEV (reference sequence). Losses at the gene ends were 8 bases for V and 0 bases for J; bases not matched to a gene: 6. CDR3 DNA sequence: TGTGCCAGCCGGGGGGGGACGAGCTCCTACAATGAGCAGTTCTTC. It codes for CASRGGTSSYNEQFF.

The chain employs TRBV6-5 and TRBJ1-2; D is uncertain. V dropped 0 bases and J dropped 2 bases, with 7 bases sitting between them. The germline V gene has CDR1 MNHEY and CDR2 SVGAGI. The CDR3 consists of 14 residues. CDR3 in DNA: TGTGCCAGCAGTTACTCGAACAGCAACTATGGCTACACCTTC. This gives the protein CASSYSNSNYGYTF.

This chain joins TRBV28 and TRBJ2-7; no clear D. CDR1 is MDHEN and CDR2 is SYDVKM in the germline V gene. The CDR3 totals 18 residues. With 4 bases removed from V and 0 bases from J, the gap between germline ends came to 22 bases. The CDR3, as DNA: TGTGCCAGCAGTTCAGCAGGCATTTTCAGCCGCAGCTCCTACGAGCAGTACTTC. As protein: CASSSAGIFSRSSYEQYF. The full variable domain, completed using reference TRBV28 and TRBJ2-7, is DVKVTQSSRYLVKRTGEKVFLECVQDMDHENMFWYRQDPGLGLRLIYFSYDVKMKEKGDIPEGYSVSREKKERFSLILESASTNQTSMYLCASSSAGIFSRSSYEQYFGPGTRLTVT.